These 32 T cell receptor beta chains were all obtained from the same sample, sequenced in a study of T cell repertoires in aging, cancer and after chemotherapy (dated by TCRdb to 2018 to 2020). Genomic DNA extracted from peripheral blood, rather than sorted cells or RNA, was used as the source for amplification of TCR beta rearrangements. The sequencer listed for this sample is Illumina MiSeq. Using a mixed TRB-A/B primer pool, multiplex touch-down PCR amplified rearranged TRB sequences covering the V, D and J segments. Clones were called with MiXCR by TCRdb after fastp trimmed the public reads at Q25, and only in-frame beta chains were retained. Identical CDR3 proteins give one entry, which carries the most common genes and DNA. This sample is represented by some 1,500 distinct CDR3 sequences; around a third of them were singletons. The ten top clones hold over 20% of the sample. Specimen: blood. These receptors were taken from a human donor with a solid tumor.

J is TRBJ2-1 and V is TRBV4-1; a weak D match, TRBD2 (6 bases). Trimming removed 1 base from V and 7 bases from J, with 17 bases in between. Germline-derived CDR1 and CDR2 are MGHRA and YSYEKL. This CDR3 comprises 16 residues. The CDR3 here is CASSQAPLRERNEQFF. The CDR3 region has the DNA TGCGCCAGCAGCCAAGCTCCTCTTCGGGAGAGGAATGAGCAGTTCTTC.

This clonotype was seen more than once but under ten times. The rearrangement links TRBV5-6 to TRBJ2-7, with TRBD1 matching 9 bases. This CDR3 comprises 15 residues. Germline CDR1 and CDR2: SGHDT and YYEEEE. J lost 4 bases, V lost 0 bases, and 5 bases had no gene match. This CDR3 is CASSLGDREPYEQYF. The CDR3 DNA reads TGTGCCAGCAGCTTGGGGGACAGGGAGCCTTACGAGCAGTACTTC. Drawing the rest from reference TRBV5-6 and TRBJ2-7, the complete variable domain is DAGVTQSPTHLIKTRGQQVTLRCSPKSGHDTVSWYQQALGQGPQFIFQYYEEEERQRGNFPDRFSGHQFPNYSSELNVNALLLGDSALYLCASSLGDREPYEQYFGPGTRLTVT.

In this sample, this clonotype is large (0.1 to 1%). This rearrangement joins TRBV27 to TRBJ2-3, with 7 bases matching TRBD2. CDR1 MNHEY and CDR2 SMNVEV come from the germline V gene (reference sequence). The CDR3 contains 13 residues. V lost 6 bases to trimming and J lost 7 bases; unmatched junction nucleotides: 7. The CDR3 loop is CASSGLEDYTQYF. CDR3 coding DNA: TGTGCCAGCAGCGGACTAGAGGATTATACGCAGTATTTT.

This clonotype was seen only a few times. The chain carries TRBV7-2 and TRBJ2-1; D might be TRBD1 or TRBD2, each matching 5 bases. Trimming stripped 1 base from V and 7 bases from J, with 17 bases between. The CDR3 is 16 amino acids. The V gene's germline CDR1 is SGHTA and CDR2 FQGNSA. The CDR3 loop is CASSLDQLAEGNEQFF. In nucleotides, the CDR3 is TGTGCCAGCAGCTTAGATCAGCTAGCCGAGGGGAATGAGCAGTTCTTC.

This clonotype has a handful of counts. The chain links TRBV6-2 or TRBV6-3 to TRBJ2-1; D possibly uses TRBD1 or TRBD2 (5 bases each). V shed 2 bases and J shed 0 bases, with 11 bases lying between them. The CDR3 is 16 residues long. Germline V gene lookup returns CDR1 MNHEY and CDR2 SVGEGT. CDR3: CASSYLGGSSYNEQFF. The CDR3, as DNA: TGTGCCAGCAGTTACCTTGGGGGTAGCTCCTACAATGAGCAGTTCTTC.

CDR3 amino acids: CSASVANEQYF. Written as DNA, the CDR3 is TGCAGTGCTAGTGTGGCGAACGAGCAGTACTTC. The chain joins TRBV20-1 to TRBJ2-7; D remains unclear. Per the germline V gene, CDR1 is DFQATT and CDR2 is SNEGSKA (reference sequence). This CDR3 contains 11 residues. V shed 3 bases and J shed 5 bases, with 8 bases lying between them.

This chain links TRBV5-6 with TRBJ1-5; perhaps TRBD1 as D (6 bases). This CDR3 region has 14 residues. From germline, CDR1 is SGHDT and CDR2 YYEEEE. Trimming pared 1 base from V and 8 bases from J, leaving 13 bases between. The DNA of the CDR3 is TGTGCCAGCAGCTTGACAGGGAGAGAGAAGCCCCAGCATTTT. It translates to CASSLTGREKPQHF.

This clonotype was seen a few times. The chain links TRBV20-1 to TRBJ1-2, with TRBD1 as a possible D gene (6 bases). Germline-derived CDR1 and CDR2 are DFQATT and SNEGSKA (reference sequence). There are 15 residues in the CDR3. The ends were cut back, 4 bases at V and 1 base at J, with 16 bases in the middle. This CDR3 reads CSATQTGLDNYGYTF. The DNA of the CDR3 is TGCAGTGCTACCCAAACAGGGTTAGATAACTATGGCTACACCTTC.

This clonotype appeared a few times. This chain joins TRBV27 and TRBJ1-1; no firm D call. Germline V gene data show CDR1 as MNHEY and CDR2 as SMNVEV (reference sequence). The CDR3 runs 11 residues. The V gene lost 10 bases and the J gene lost 4 bases, with 10 bases spanning the gap. CDR3 sequence reads: CATYRGTEAFF. The CDR3 nucleotides read TGTGCCACCTACCGCGGCACTGAAGCTTTCTTT.

The chain recombines TRBV7-9 with TRBJ2-7; the match to TRBD1 covers 10 bases. The CDR3 runs 15 residues. CDR1 is SEHNR, CDR2 FQNEAQ, per germline (reference sequence). The J segment lost 4 bases and the V segment lost 5 bases, leaving 8 bases of the junction unmatched. This CDR3 reads CASSETGTGVYEQYF. The CDR3 bases are TGTGCCAGCAGCGAGACCGGGACAGGGGTTTACGAGCAGTACTTC.

In its sample, this clonotype was seen a few times. The chain joins TRBV6-2 or TRBV6-3 to TRBJ2-7, with D tentatively TRBD1 (5 bases). The germline V and J ends were trimmed by 6 bases and 4 bases, with 13 bases remaining between them. The CDR3 spans 13 residues. The germline V gene has CDR1 MNHEY and CDR2 SVGEGT. CDR3: CASSNPTVYEQYF. Here the CDR3 DNA reads TGTGCCAGCAGCAATCCGACAGTATACGAGCAGTACTTC.

The chain is built from TRBV5-6 and TRBJ2-5, with 8 nucleotides matching TRBD2. The CDR3 length is 14 residues. V shed 2 bases, J shed 4 bases, and the junction held 4 bases outside the gene matches. CDR1 SGHDT and CDR2 YYEEEE come from the germline V gene. CDR3 bases: TGTGCCAGCAGCTTCGGGGGGGCCAGAGAGACCCAGTACTTC. It encodes CASSFGGARETQYF.

The DNA of the CDR3 is TGTGCCAGCACCCTTAATAGCAATCAGCCCCAGCATTTT. Amino acids: CASTLNSNQPQHF. This chain links TRBV12-3 or TRBV12-4 with TRBJ1-5, with D uncertain. Deletions cut 7 bases from V and 0 bases from J, with 7 bases between. This CDR3 is 13 amino acids long.

This chain connects TRBV19 to TRBJ2-7; the D call may be TRBD1 or TRBD2 (5 bases each). The CDR3 extends over 14 amino acids. Deletions cut 3 bases from V and 7 bases from J, with 16 bases between. Germline V CDR1 and CDR2: LNHDA, SQIVND (reference sequence). The CDR3 nucleotides read TGTGCCAGTAGTATTTCGGGACGGGTTTTTGAGCAGTACTTC. Residues: CASSISGRVFEQYF.

This clonotype is judged large. The J gene is TRBJ2-1, the V gene TRBV6-5; 11 positions match TRBD1. Germline V CDR1 and CDR2: MNHEY, SVGAGI. The CDR3 is 15 amino acids. Unmatched junction bases numbered 8, after V lost 5 bases and J lost 8 bases. CDR3 in amino acids: CASSRTGGAGDEQFF. The CDR3 DNA reads TGTGCCAGCAGTAGGACAGGGGGCGCGGGCGATGAGCAGTTCTTC.

Notes on this clonotype: A read error may account for a junction end that differs from germline. CDR3 bases: TGTGCCAGCAGCCTATCGGGACAGCTACTCTACAAGCAGTACTTC. Its protein is CASSLSGQLLYKQYF. V and J are TRBV5-6 and TRBJ2-7; 7 bases agree with TRBD1. Germline values: CDR1 SGHDT, CDR2 YYEEEE. The CDR3 covers 15 residues.

A few counts support this clonotype. This chain connects TRBV12-3 or TRBV12-4 to TRBJ2-2, with 7 bases matching TRBD2. After removal of 5 bases from V and 6 bases from J, the junction contained 3 bases not matched to a gene. The CDR3 sequence is 13 residues long. The CDR3 DNA follows: TGTGCCAGCAGTACCCGGGAGGCCGGGGAGCTGTTTTTT. Encoded protein: CASSTREAGELFF.

V is TRBV28 and J is TRBJ1-2; possibly TRBD1 for D (5 bases). Trimming took 1 base from V and 4 from J, leaving 10 bases between them. The V gene's germline CDR1 is MDHEN and CDR2 SYDVKM. The CDR3 runs to 14 residues. The CDR3 DNA follows: TGTGCCAGCAGTTTATTGGAGGGGCCCTATGGCTACACCTTC. This gives the protein CASSLLEGPYGYTF.

This clonotype appeared a few times. V usage is TRBV6-5 and J usage is TRBJ2-1; TRBD2 might be the D (6 bases). This CDR3 is 12 amino acids long. V lost 6 bases, J lost 8 bases, and 11 bases lay in between. Germline-derived CDR1 and CDR2 are MNHEY and SVGAGI. The CDR3 nucleotides are TGTGCCAGCAGCGCCGGAGGGGATGAGCAGTTCTTC. Translating gives CASSAGGDEQFF.

In its sample, this clonotype ranks as large. The chain employs TRBV7-2 and TRBJ2-3, with TRBD2 identical over 8 bases. Germline V gene lookup returns CDR1 SGHTA and CDR2 FQGNSA. CDR3 length equals 14 residues. With 8 bases clipped from V and 0 bases from J, the junction kept 4 bases outside the gene matches. The CDR3 is CASARGGSTDTQYF. As DNA, the CDR3 is TGTGCCAGCGCTCGGGGGGGAAGCACAGATACGCAGTATTTT.

In this sample, this clonotype is large. V and J are TRBV7-6 and TRBJ2-2; 15 bases match TRBD2. Germline V gene data show CDR1 as SGHVS and CDR2 as FNYEAQ. V lost 5 bases, J lost 8 bases, and 6 bases stayed unmatched. This CDR3 contains 16 residues. The CDR3 region is CASSTGLAGGPGELFF. The CDR3 nucleotides read TGTGCCAGCAGCACAGGACTAGCGGGAGGGCCTGGGGAGCTGTTTTTT.

Comments on this clonotype: A much larger clone is a single base away; this may be a read error. This chain uses TRBV27 with TRBJ2-1; D unresolved. This CDR3 is built from 11 residues. Trimming pared 1 base from V and 11 bases from J, leaving 6 bases between. Germline V gene data show CDR1 as MNHEY and CDR2 as SMNVEV (reference sequence). CDR3 nucleotide sequence: TGTGCCAGCAGTTTATTCCATAAGCAGTTCTTC. Protein product: CASSLFHKQFF.

Relative to its sample, this clonotype is large. The rearrangement links TRBV29-1 to TRBJ1-3; D call uncertain. This CDR3 has 11 amino acids. Germline values: CDR1 SQVTM, CDR2 ANQGSEA. The V and J ends lost 3 bases and 4 bases respectively, with 4 bases between them. Here the CDR3 reads CSVDVGNTIYF. The CDR3, as DNA: TGCAGCGTTGACGTGGGAAACACCATATATTTT.

The chain is built from TRBV7-9 and TRBJ2-7, with TRBD2 as a possible D gene (6 bases). Germline lookup yields CDR1 SEHNR and CDR2 FQNEAQ (reference sequence). V was shortened by 5 bases and J by 7 bases, with 21 bases between the two germline ends. The CDR3 is 15 residues long. CDR3: CASSPKEGKGREQYF. As DNA, the CDR3 is TGTGCCAGCAGCCCTAAGGAGGGGAAGGGCCGGGAGCAGTACTTC.

The rearrangement uses TRBV9 and TRBJ2-3, with 9 bases fitting TRBD2. Germline assignment: CDR1 SGDLS and CDR2 YYNGEE. Trimming took 7 bases from V and 6 from J; bases not matched to a gene: 6. CDR3 size: 13 residues. The CDR3, as DNA: TGTGCCAGCCGCAGGACTAGCGAGGATACGCAGTATTTT. This codes for CASRRTSEDTQYF.

This chain links TRBV12-3 or TRBV12-4 with TRBJ2-7; D call uncertain. Trimming removed 1 base at V and 4 bases at J, with 11 bases between. The CDR3 has 14 residues. CDR3 DNA: TGTGCCAGCAGTTTAGGCCCTAGACCGTACGAGCAGTACTTC. Protein sequence: CASSLGPRPYEQYF.

This clonotype is large. V gene TRBV6-5 combines with J gene TRBJ2-6; D call uncertain. V lost 2 bases to trimming and J lost 1 base, with 12 bases between them. The CDR3 totals 17 residues. Germline CDR1 MNHEY, CDR2 SVGAGI. The CDR3 bases are TGTGCCAGCAGTTACGGTTCGGCAGCGTCTGGGGCCAACGTCCTGACTTTC. This gives the protein CASSYGSAASGANVLTF.

A few counts support this clonotype. This sequence joins TRBV10-1 and TRBJ2-2; D unclear. The V end lost 0 bases, the J end lost 1 base, and 9 bases lay between the germline ends. The CDR3 covers 16 residues. Looked up from germline, CDR1 is WNHNN and CDR2 is SYGVQD (reference sequence). The CDR3 here is CASSESVTLNTGELFF. Here the CDR3 DNA reads TGCGCCAGCAGTGAGTCGGTGACACTGAACACCGGGGAGCTGTTTTTT.

The chain has TRBV5-4 and TRBJ2-7; tentative D call: TRBD1 (7 bases). The CDR3 totals 14 residues. V was clipped by 4 bases and J by 4 bases, with 15 bases between them. The germline CDR1 and CDR2 sequences are SGHNT and YYREEE (reference sequence). The chain's CDR3 is CASSRTGGEYEQYF. The CDR3, as DNA: TGTGCCAGCAGCCGGACAGGCGGGGAATACGAGCAGTACTTC. Based on the CDR3 plus reference TRBV5-4 and TRBJ2-7, the full variable domain is ETGVTQSPTHLIKTRGQQVTLRCSSQSGHNTVSWYQQALGQGPQFIFQYYREEENGRGNFPPRFSGLQFPNYSSELNVNALELDDSALYLCASSRTGGEYEQYFGPGTRLTVT.

The gene calls are TRBV20-1 and TRBJ1-5, with D tentatively TRBD1 (5 bases). This CDR3 is 13 amino acids long. Trimming took off 1 base at V and 7 bases at J, with 11 bases between the two ends. The germline V gene encodes CDR1 DFQATT and CDR2 SNEGSKA (reference sequence). The CDR3 coding sequence is TGCAGTGCTAGAGGGGGCCCGGGGCAGCCCCAGCATTTT. It yields the protein CSARGGPGQPQHF.

This clonotype was recorded a few times. The genes are TRBV11-2 and TRBJ2-7, with D uncertain. The CDR3 totals 12 residues. Germline-derived CDR1 and CDR2 are SGHAT and FQNNGV. Trimming shortened V by 4 bases and J by 3 bases, and 7 bases separated the two germline ends. CDR3 nucleotide sequence: TGTGCCAGCAGCTCAGACGGCTACGAGCAGTACTTC. Translated: CASSSDGYEQYF.

In its sample, this clonotype is large. The chain employs TRBV19 and TRBJ1-2, with 7 positions matching TRBD1. V was pared by 1 base and J by 2 bases, with 1 base of the junction left unmatched. The CDR3 totals 14 residues. The germline V gene has CDR1 LNHDA and CDR2 SQIVND (reference sequence). This CDR3 reads CASSIGGQNYGYTF. The CDR3 DNA sequence: TGTGCCAGTAGTATAGGGGGACAGAACTATGGCTACACCTTC.